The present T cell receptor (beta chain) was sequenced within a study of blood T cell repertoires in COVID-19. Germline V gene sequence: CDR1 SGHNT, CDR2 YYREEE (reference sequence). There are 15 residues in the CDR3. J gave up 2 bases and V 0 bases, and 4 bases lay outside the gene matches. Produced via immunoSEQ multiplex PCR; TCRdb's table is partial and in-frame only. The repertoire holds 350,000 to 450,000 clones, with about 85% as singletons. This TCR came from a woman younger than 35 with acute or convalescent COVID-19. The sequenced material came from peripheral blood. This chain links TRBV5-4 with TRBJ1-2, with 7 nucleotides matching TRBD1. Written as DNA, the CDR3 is TGTGCCAGCAGCTTGGAAACAGGGGAAAACTATGGCTACACCTTC. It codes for CASSLETGENYGYTF. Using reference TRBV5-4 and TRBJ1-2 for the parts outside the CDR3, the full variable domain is ETGVTQSPTHLIKTRGQQVTLRCSSQSGHNTVSWYQQALGQGPQFIFQYYREEENGRGNFPPRFSGLQFPNYSSELNVNALELDDSALYLCASSLETGENYGYTFGSGTRLTVV.